This TCR beta chain was profiled in a study of T-cell memory formation after mild COVID-19. This clonotype appeared a few times. V was trimmed by 3 bases and J by 0 bases, leaving 9 bases between them. Germline assignment: CDR1 SEHNR and CDR2 FQNEAQ (reference sequence). CDR3 size: 16 residues. TCRdb fed the 5' RACE reads into MiXCR, producing one record per CDR3 protein. The sample lists about 360,000 distinct CDR3 sequences, approximately 13% occurring once. The chain is built from TRBV7-9 and TRBJ2-6; D is unclear. Input material: PBMCs or a T cell subset sorted from them (not recorded which). The sequence came from a man between 18 and 29 years old who had mild COVID-19 (a few samples of this study predate the infection). Cell type and time point are not known. CDR3 bases: TGTGCCAGCAGCTTTGGCGGATACTCTGGGGCCAACGTCCTGACTTTC. Amino acid sequence: CASSFGGYSGANVLTF.